This T cell receptor (beta chain) emerged from a study of T cells in localized non-small cell lung cancer. Notes on the study in general: Within adjacent lung there appeared a median around 57 of the top 100 tumor clones. Uninvolved nearby lung showed the greatest T cell clonality, exceeding that found in tumor.

The germline gives CDR1 KGHSH, CDR2 LQKENI. Deletions cut 3 bases from V and 6 bases from J, with 17 bases between. This CDR3 has 16 amino acids. In this sample, this clone turned up a few times. Its antigen remains unknown. Using immunoSEQ multiplex PCR, the repertoire was profiled, and TCRdb retains in-frame clones only, with some absent. The table shows some 1,800 clones, with around 25% occurring only once. The TCR originated in a female donor of 60 years or more with stage I lung adenocarcinoma. Material: normal lung tissue next to the tumor, obtained before any cancer treatment. The chain employs TRBV18 and TRBJ2-2; D is unresolved. CDR3 sequence (DNA): TGTGCCAGCTCACCTCCCAGAGTGGTAGGCGCCGGGGAGCTGTTTTTT. It yields the protein CASSPPRVVGAGELFF.